This T cell receptor beta chain was found in a study of T cell repertoires in cytomegalovirus infection. For the study at large: Signatures in public TCR beta sequences pointed to both CMV infection and matching HLA type. Overall study results and limits: HLA-C-restricted, CMV-specific TCR beta clonotypes were dominant ex vivo.

The germline V gene encodes CDR1 SGHTA and CDR2 FQGNSA. V shed 0 bases and J shed 5 bases, with 13 bases lying between them. The CDR3 has 15 amino acids. This clonotype was recorded at least ten times. The target antigen is unknown. TCRdb reprocessed the reads with MiXCR, giving one entry per CDR3 protein. The sample shows under 200,000 distinct CDR3 sequences, roughly 9% of them seen only once. The chain links TRBV7-2 to TRBJ2-5; no clear D. The sample consisted of PBMCs. This receptor was identified in a human donor in good health (CMV status not recorded). Some clones in this sample may be carry-over from other donors' samples. The CDR3: CASSLAFSPAETQYF. In DNA, the CDR3 is TGTGCCAGCAGCTTAGCGTTCTCACCGGCGGAGACCCAGTACTTC.